This T cell receptor beta chain appears in the sequencing data of a study of T cell clusters in autoimmune cytopenias. Multiplex touch-down PCR amplified TRB using TRB-A and TRB-B pools in one tube. TCRdb reanalyzed the multiplex PCR reads and collapses them to one entry per CDR3 protein, without DNA. The specimen's table records some 4,000 distinct CDR3 sequences. This clonotype is classed as medium-sized by frequency. Germline V gives CDR1 PRHDT, CDR2 FYEKMQ (reference sequence). The CDR3 covers 15 residues. Some 38,000 genome equivalents of blood DNA were amplified for TRB. Another study also made use of these data, one on T cell repertoires in aging, cancer and after chemotherapy.

This clonotype was obtained from a human donor in good health. The V call is TRBV13, the J call TRBJ2-5; no DNA is available, so the TRBD2 call from TCRdb remains unchecked. Sequences were obtained from peripheral blood. CDR3 in amino acids: CASRPRGGQDRTQYF.